The 32 T cell receptor beta chains reported below all come from one sample, sequenced in a study of regulatory T cells in long-lasting Graves disease. For TCR beta, libraries came from iRepertoire HTBI primers and Arm-PCR of CDR3 regions. TCRdb itself ran the multiplex PCR reads through MiXCR, one entry per CDR3 protein. The profile shows over 300,000 distinct CDR3 sequences, around a fifth of them singletons. Time point defined: persistent/refractory GD, antithyroid drugs over 5 years with positive TRAb. RNA extracted from PBMCs served as the sequencing template. This specimen consisted of peripheral blood mononuclear cells (PBMCs), obtained when the disease was refractory, from a patient treated with antithyroid drugs. The receptors stem from a female donor with Graves disease.

At least ten counts were recorded for this clonotype. The CDR3 is CASSSRVVVPYEQYF. As DNA, the CDR3 is TGTGCCAGCAGTTCGAGGGTGGTCGTCCCCTACGAGCAGTACTTC. The gene calls are TRBV12-3 or TRBV12-4 and TRBJ2-7; maybe TRBD2 (5 bases). This CDR3 is 15 amino acids long. The V end lost 4 bases, the J end lost 2 bases, and 15 bases lay between the germline ends.

Concerning this clonotype: A far larger clone is off by one base, so a read error is likely. The rearrangement links TRBV5-5 to TRBJ2-2; D remains ambiguous. The CDR3 has 12 amino acids. The germline V gene has CDR1 SGHKS and CDR2 YYEKEE (reference sequence). CDR3 region: CASGLSTGELFF. DNA for the CDR3: TGTGCCAGCGGCTTGTCCACCGGGGAGCTGTTTTTT.

A few counts support this clonotype. The J gene is TRBJ1-5, the V gene TRBV6-2 or TRBV6-3, with TRBD1 matching over 7 bases. Germline V CDR1 and CDR2: MNHEY, SVGEGT. This CDR3 has 18 amino acids. V lost 2 bases and J lost 4; bases outside the gene matches: 14. The CDR3 loop is CASSYIERQGGFNQPQHF. The CDR3 region has the DNA TGTGCCAGCAGTTACATCGAGCGACAGGGAGGTTTTAATCAGCCCCAGCATTTT.

This clonotype was seen at least ten times. V gene TRBV11-2 combines with J gene TRBJ2-3; either TRBD1 or TRBD2 may supply D (5 bases each). The V end was cut by 3 bases, the J end by 1 base, with 5 bases between. This CDR3 comprises 13 residues. Germline V gene data show CDR1 as SGHAT and CDR2 as FQNNGV. The DNA of the CDR3 is TGTGCCAGCAGCTTGGGGGGCACAGATACGCAGTATTTT. This sequence encodes CASSLGGTDTQYF. The variable domain in full, completed from reference TRBV11-2 and TRBJ2-3, reads EAGVAQSPRYKIIEKRQSVAFWCNPISGHATLYWYQQILGQGPKLLIQFQNNGVVDDSQLPKDRFSAERLKGVDSTLKIQPAKLEDSAVYLCASSLGGTDTQYFGPGTRLTVL.

This clonotype has a count of ten or more. V is TRBV28 and J is TRBJ1-4; D might be TRBD1 (5 bases). CDR3 size: 14 residues. V lost 4 bases and J lost 4, with 10 bases in between. Germline V gene sequence: CDR1 MDHEN, CDR2 SYDVKM. The CDR3 is CASSSRGYNEKLFF. Here the CDR3 DNA reads TGTGCCAGCAGTTCAAGGGGTTATAATGAAAAACTGTTTTTT.

Details on this clonotype: A much more abundant neighbour one base away suggests this may be a read error. V is TRBV20-1 and J is TRBJ1-5; 7 nucleotides line up with TRBD1. CDR3 length: 13 residues. Germline loops: CDR1 DFQATT, CDR2 SNEGSKA (reference sequence). V trimming: 5 bases; J trimming: 3 bases; junction bases outside the gene matches: 4. In DNA form, the CDR3 reads TGCAGTGCTGGGACAGAAAACAATCAGCCCCAGCATTTT. Translated, it gives CSAGTENNQPQHF.

On this clonotype: This could be a read error, since a much larger clone is one nucleotide away. V gene TRBV13 combines with J gene TRBJ2-5; a weak D match, TRBD2 (6 bases). Looked up from germline, CDR1 is PRHDT and CDR2 is FYEKMQ (reference sequence). The CDR3 length is 14 residues. CDR3 protein: CAGSFRRGRETQYF. CDR3 coding DNA: TGTGCCGGCAGCTTTCGGAGGGGCCGGGAGACCCAGTACTTC. The full variable domain, completed using reference TRBV13 and TRBJ2-5, is AAGVIQSPRHLIKEKRETATLKCYPIPRHDTVYWYQQGPGQDPQFLISFYEKMQSDKGSIPDRFSAQQFSDYHSELNMSSLELGDSALYFCAGSFRRGRETQYFGPGTRLLVL.

About this clonotype itself: The junction departs from the called germline gene at one end, perhaps through a read error. The chain couples TRBV9 to TRBJ1-1, with a possible D match to TRBD1 (5 bases). The CDR3 sequence is 13 residues long. CDR1 and CDR2 (germline): SGDLS, YYNGEE. The CDR3 here is CAGSVETDLEAFF. The CDR3 DNA follows: TGTGCCGGCAGCGTAGAGACAGACCTTGAAGCTTTCTTT.

This clonotype was picked up many times. The genes are TRBV2 and TRBJ1-6; tentatively, D is TRBD1 (5 bases). The germline V gene encodes CDR1 SNHLY and CDR2 FYNNEI. Trimming pared 1 base from V and 3 bases from J, leaving 13 bases between. The CDR3 runs 17 residues. The CDR3 spells CASSEVIGHDYNSPLHF. For the CDR3, the DNA is TGTGCCAGCAGTGAAGTTATAGGACACGACTATAATTCACCCCTCCACTTT.

This clonotype was picked up a small number of times. V gene TRBV13 combines with J gene TRBJ1-2, with no clear D. The ends were cut back, 0 bases at V and 5 bases at J, with 13 bases in the middle. CDR1 is PRHDT and CDR2 is FYEKMQ in the germline V gene (reference sequence). The CDR3 runs to 15 residues. CDR3 in amino acids: CASSLGGRSRYGYTF. CDR3 sequence (DNA): TGTGCCAGCAGCTTAGGTGGCAGGTCGAGGTATGGCTACACCTTC.

This clonotype was found many times. V gene TRBV7-6 combines with J gene TRBJ2-2; TRBD1 matches 9 bases. Trimming at V came to 6 bases and at J to 5 bases, leaving 10 bases not matched to a gene. Germline loops: CDR1 SGHVS, CDR2 FNYEAQ. The CDR3 totals 16 residues. DNA for the CDR3: TGTGCCAGCAGGTCAGGGGGGACAGGGAGGACCGGGGAGCTGTTTTTT. Translating it yields CASRSGGTGRTGELFF.

This clonotype turned up a few times. This chain connects TRBV28 to TRBJ2-2, with D hard to call. CDR3 size: 14 residues. V was cut by 7 bases and J by 2 bases, with 11 bases left in between. CDR1 is MDHEN, CDR2 SYDVKM, per germline. CDR3 sequence: CASIQSLNTGELFF. CDR3 sequence (DNA): TGTGCCAGCATTCAAAGCCTAAACACCGGGGAGCTGTTTTTT.

This chain uses TRBV2 with TRBJ2-5; 9 nucleotides align to TRBD1. Germline CDR1 and CDR2: SNHLY and FYNNEI. The ends lost 6 bases at V and 1 base at J; junction bases unmatched: 6. This CDR3 is 15 amino acids long. CDR3 in amino acids: CASRAGTGSQETQYF. CDR3 sequence (DNA): TGTGCCAGCAGAGCCGGGACAGGGAGCCAAGAGACCCAGTACTTC.

The rearrangement joins TRBV7-9 to TRBJ1-1; D unclear. Germline-derived CDR1 and CDR2 are SEHNR and FQNEAQ (reference sequence). This CDR3 has 15 residues. Trimming left V 0 bases short and J 0 bases short, with 8 bases between. The CDR3 nucleotides read TGTGCCAGCAGCTTAGCCCCCGGACTGAACACTGAAGCTTTCTTT. It specifies CASSLAPGLNTEAFF.

This clonotype was seen ten or more times. The gene calls are TRBV28 and TRBJ1-5; D remains unclear. Germline CDR1 is MDHEN and CDR2 is SYDVKM. Trimming removed 6 bases at V and 4 bases at J, with 13 bases between. CDR3 length: 14 amino acids. CDR3 region: CASSPTASNQPQHF. The CDR3 region has the DNA TGTGCCAGCAGCCCAACAGCCTCTAATCAGCCCCAGCATTTT.

On this clonotype: This clone may be a read error of a much larger clone one base away. The rearrangement joins TRBV5-5 to TRBJ2-7, with no clear D. Looked up from germline, CDR1 is SGHKS and CDR2 is YYEKEE (reference sequence). CDR3 length: 14 amino acids. CDR3 nucleotide sequence: TGTGCCAGCAGCCAGGACGACATTTCCTACGAGCGGTACTTC. Encoded protein: CASSQDDISYERYF.

Only one count was recorded for this clonotype. This may arise from a read error, as a much more abundant clone is one base away. The chain couples TRBV12-3 or TRBV12-4 to TRBJ1-1; D gene uncertain. The CDR3 is 15 amino acids. The CDR3 DNA sequence: TGTGCCAACAGTGCAACTCTGCGGGGGAACACTGAAGCTTTCTTT. Residues: CANSATLRGNTEAFF.

The gene calls are TRBV7-3 and TRBJ1-1; no clear D gene. This CDR3 has 13 amino acids. Germline lookup yields CDR1 SGHTA and CDR2 FQGTGA. The V end was cut by 5 bases, the J end by 1 base, with 8 bases between. The CDR3 nucleotides are TGTGCCAGCAGCGTTCAATGGAACACTGAAGCTTTCTTT. This translates into CASSVQWNTEAFF.

This clonotype has more than one count but fewer than ten. This CDR3 is CSARAEPGTVAGGANVLTF. For the CDR3, the DNA is TGCAGTGCTAGAGCCGAACCCGGGACCGTGGCGGGTGGGGCCAACGTCCTGACTTTC. This chain connects TRBV20-1 to TRBJ2-6; D is perhaps TRBD1 or TRBD2 (5 bases each). Germline values: CDR1 DFQATT, CDR2 SNEGSKA (reference sequence). The CDR3 spans 19 residues. Trimming left V 1 base short and J 3 bases short, with 22 bases between.

The rearrangement joins TRBV7-3 to TRBJ2-6; D remains unclear. Trimming shortened V by 2 bases and J by 4 bases, and 12 bases separated the two germline ends. The CDR3 has 16 residues. The V gene's germline CDR1 is SGHTA and CDR2 FQGTGA. This CDR3 reads CASSLLTNRGANVLTF. Written as DNA, the CDR3 is TGTGCCAGCAGCTTATTGACCAACCGAGGGGCCAACGTCCTGACTTTC.

The sample holds a few counts of this clonotype. The chain combines TRBV4-1 with TRBJ1-5, with TRBD1 matching over 8 bases. In germline, CDR1 is MGHRA, CDR2 YSYEKL. The CDR3 contains 15 residues. Germline trimming cut 0 bases from V and 7 bases from J; bases unmatched to any gene: 5. CDR3 nucleotide sequence: TGCGCCAGCAGCCAAGAGGGGACAGGAAAACAGCCCCAGCATTTT. This gives the protein CASSQEGTGKQPQHF.

In this sample, this clonotype turned up many times. CDR3: CASRAGTGILTGANVLTF. The CDR3 DNA reads TGTGCCAGCAGGGCCGGGACAGGGATTTTGACTGGGGCCAACGTCCTGACTTTC. This rearrangement joins TRBV6-1 to TRBJ2-6, with TRBD1 identical over 9 bases. CDR3 length equals 18 residues. Looked up from germline, CDR1 is MNHNS and CDR2 is SASEGT. V gave up 6 bases and J gave up 2 bases; unmatched junction bases: 11.

The sample holds many counts of this clonotype. The chain employs TRBV28 and TRBJ1-4; TRBD1 is a possible D gene (6 bases). Per germline, CDR1 MDHEN and CDR2 SYDVKM. Trimming took off 1 base at V and 3 bases at J, with 12 bases between the two ends. The CDR3 spans 16 residues. CDR3 loop: CASSLFDRSPNEKLFF. CDR3 nucleotides: TGTGCCAGCAGTTTATTCGACAGGAGCCCTAATGAAAAACTGTTTTTT.

This clonotype was counted ten times or more. The CDR3 here is CASSPGGAEYQETQYF. CDR3 bases: TGTGCCAGCAGCCCTGGGGGGGCTGAGTACCAAGAGACCCAGTACTTC. The chain carries TRBV9 and TRBJ2-5; TRBD2 might be the D (7 bases). The germline V gene encodes CDR1 SGDLS and CDR2 YYNGEE. CDR3 size: 16 residues. V lost 4 bases to trimming and J lost 0 bases, with 16 bases between them. The whole variable domain, filled in from reference TRBV9 and TRBJ2-5, reads DSGVTQTPKHLITATGQRVTLRCSPRSGDLSVYWYQQSLDQGLQFLIQYYNGEERAKGNILERFSAQQFPDLHSELNLSSLELGDSALYFCASSPGGAEYQETQYFGPGTRLLVL.

The rearrangement links TRBV4-1 to TRBJ1-6; D is possibly TRBD1 (5 bases). Germline V CDR1 and CDR2: MGHRA, YSYEKL. V lost 5 bases and J 7 bases, leaving 12 bases between the germline ends. The CDR3 has 14 residues. Here the CDR3 reads CASSNRTWNSPLHF. The CDR3 region has the DNA TGCGCCAGCAGCAACCGGACATGGAATTCACCCCTCCACTTT.

The chain has TRBV4-1 and TRBJ1-2; no reliable D call. The V and J ends lost 2 bases and 6 bases respectively, with 19 bases between them. This CDR3 contains 16 residues. In germline, CDR1 is MGHRA, CDR2 YSYEKL. The CDR3 sequence: CASSQPFRTVADGYTF. For the CDR3, the DNA is TGCGCCAGCAGCCAACCCTTTCGGACGGTCGCTGATGGCTACACCTTC.

Remarks on this clonotype: This may arise from a read error, as a much more abundant clone is one base away. The chain is built from TRBV12-3 or TRBV12-4 and TRBJ1-1, with D unresolved. The CDR3 is 15 amino acids. This CDR3 is CGSSQTPGGNTEAFF. The CDR3 DNA reads as TGTGGCAGCAGTCAAACCCCGGGCGGAAACACTGAAGCTTTCTTT.

This clonotype was found many times. The chain joins TRBV2 to TRBJ2-7; 9 nucleotides line up with TRBD1. CDR3 size: 16 residues. CDR1 is SNHLY and CDR2 is FYNNEI in the germline V gene. V shed 4 bases, J shed 0 bases, and the junction held 7 bases outside the gene matches. The CDR3, as DNA: TGTGCCAGCAGTGGGATGGGACAGGGACTCTCCTACGAGCAGTACTTC. Translation gives CASSGMGQGLSYEQYF.

This clonotype was found many times. CDR3 coding DNA: TGTGCCAGCAGTTCGGTTAATGAAAAACTGTTTTTT. This encodes CASSSVNEKLFF. V gene TRBV28 combines with J gene TRBJ1-4; D ambiguous. Trimming pared 4 bases from V and 4 bases from J, leaving 4 bases between. Germline values: CDR1 MDHEN, CDR2 SYDVKM. This CDR3 has 12 residues. The complete variable domain, with remaining parts taken from reference TRBV28 and TRBJ1-4, reads DVKVTQSSRYLVKRTGEKVFLECVQDMDHENMFWYRQDPGLGLRLIYFSYDVKMKEKGDIPEGYSVSREKKERFSLILESASTNQTSMYLCASSSVNEKLFFGSGTQLSVL.

The chain has TRBV25-1 and TRBJ1-2, with TRBD1 matching over 9 bases. The CDR3 is 14 residues long. Germline CDR1 reads MGHDK; CDR2 reads SYGVNS. Trimming took 4 bases from V and 4 from J; bases not matched to a gene: 4. CDR3 nucleotide sequence: TGTGCCAGCAGTGGTACAGGGGGCGCCTATGGCTACACCTTC. Its protein is CASSGTGGAYGYTF.

This clonotype appeared many times. V and J are TRBV12-3 or TRBV12-4 and TRBJ1-4; D ambiguous. V was trimmed by 7 bases and J by 4 bases, leaving 16 bases between them. The CDR3 extends over 15 amino acids. CDR3 coding DNA: TGTGCCAGCAAGCTTGCGGGAAGTCATAATGAAAAACTGTTTTTT. Encoded protein: CASKLAGSHNEKLFF.

There are a few counts of this clonotype. The chain joins TRBV5-6 to TRBJ2-7; D may match TRBD1 or TRBD2 (6 bases each). The CDR3 length is 13 residues. The V gene lost 1 base and the J gene lost 4 bases, with 9 bases spanning the gap. Germline V CDR1 and CDR2: SGHDT, YYEEEE. The CDR3 coding sequence is TGTGCCAGCAGCTTGCGGGGGCAGTACGAGCAGTACTTC. Translated, it gives CASSLRGQYEQYF.